This TCR beta chain was obtained from a study of T-cell memory formation after mild COVID-19. General observations from the study: Mainly CM and EM harbored the contracting CD4+ clones; mainly EMRA harbored the CD8+ ones. The pre-infection memory compartment contained some responding clones, suggesting cross-reactive memory joined.

5'RACE with constant-segment primers built TCRalpha and TCRbeta cDNA libraries with UMIs. TCRdb analysed the 5' RACE reads with MiXCR anew, one entry per CDR3 protein. This sample carries some 190,000 distinct CDR3 sequences, 15% to 20% of them seen once, and the ten largest clones take 2.4%. In the case of this clonotype: Its antigen is unknown.

The germline CDR1 and CDR2 sequences are LNHDA and SQIVND (reference sequence). This CDR3 spans 15 amino acids. The V end was cut by 3 bases, the J end by 3 bases, with 15 bases between. The V and J genes are TRBV19 and TRBJ2-7; either TRBD1 or TRBD2 may fit D (5 bases each). The sequence derives from an adult woman who had mild COVID-19 (a few samples of this study predate the infection). Cell type and time point are not known. Sequencing input: PBMCs or a T cell subset sorted from them (not recorded which). The CDR3 DNA follows: TGTGCCAGTAGTATTGGGGGAACAGGACTCTACGAGCAGTACTTC. Protein product: CASSIGGTGLYEQYF. Variable domain in full (rest from reference TRBV19 and TRBJ2-7): DGGITQSPKYLFRKEGQNVTLSCEQNLNHDAMYWYRQDPGQGLRLIYYSQIVNDFQKGDIAEGYSVSREKKESFPLTVTSAQKNPTAFYLCASSIGGTGLYEQYFGPGTRLTVT.